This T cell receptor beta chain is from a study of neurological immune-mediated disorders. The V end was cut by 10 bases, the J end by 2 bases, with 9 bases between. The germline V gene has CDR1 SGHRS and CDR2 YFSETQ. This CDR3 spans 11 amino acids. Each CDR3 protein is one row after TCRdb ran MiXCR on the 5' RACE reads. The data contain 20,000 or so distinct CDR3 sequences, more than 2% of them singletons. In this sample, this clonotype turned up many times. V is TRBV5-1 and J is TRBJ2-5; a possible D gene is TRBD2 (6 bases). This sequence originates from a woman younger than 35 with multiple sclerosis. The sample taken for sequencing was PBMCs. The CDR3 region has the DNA TGCGCCTCCGGAGGGCAAGAGACCCAGTACTTC. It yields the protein CASGGQETQYF.